The clone carrying this TCR beta chain is categorized as medium-sized (0.01 to 0.1%). Antigen unknown. The assay was immunoSEQ multiplex PCR, and TCRdb's table has in-frame clones only and misses some. Seen here are around 60,000 clones, around 93% observed once, and the top ten hold 12%. These data originate in a study of OX40 agonist ivuxolimab in advanced cancers. Points from the study as a whole: CD4+ and CD8+ blood T cells expanded clonally by week 6 at 0.1 to 3.0 mg/kg.

CDR3 length: 14 amino acids. Germline loops: CDR1 MNHEY, CDR2 SVGAGI. The V and J ends lost 5 bases and 6 bases, in that order; junction bases with no gene match: 4. Drawing of blood for sampling happened at baseline, at cycle 4 day 1, and at cycle 7 day 1. This chain uses TRBV6-5 with TRBJ2-1, with TRBD2 matching 10 bases. This specimen was CD4+ or CD8+ T cells sorted from blood, taken in a trial of the OX40 agonist ivuxolimab. The origin of this receptor is an adult with an advanced solid tumor such as melanoma, head and neck, liver or kidney cancer. CDR3 DNA sequence: TGTGCCAGCAGTCTAGCGGGAGCGGGCAATGAGCAGTTCTTC. It codes for CASSLAGAGNEQFF.